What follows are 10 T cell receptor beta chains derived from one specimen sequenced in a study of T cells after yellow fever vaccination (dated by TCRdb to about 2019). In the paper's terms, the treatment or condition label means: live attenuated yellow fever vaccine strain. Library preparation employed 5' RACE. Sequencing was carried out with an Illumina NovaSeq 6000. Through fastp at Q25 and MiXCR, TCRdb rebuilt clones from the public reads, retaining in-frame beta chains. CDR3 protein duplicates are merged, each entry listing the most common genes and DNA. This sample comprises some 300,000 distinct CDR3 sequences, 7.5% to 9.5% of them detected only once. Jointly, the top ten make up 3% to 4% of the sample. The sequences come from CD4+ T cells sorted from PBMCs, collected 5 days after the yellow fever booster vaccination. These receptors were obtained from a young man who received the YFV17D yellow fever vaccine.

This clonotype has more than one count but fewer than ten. CDR3 bases: TGTGCCAGCAGTGACCCGGACCAGCCCCAGCATTTT. It specifies CASSDPDQPQHF. The chain employs TRBV6-1 and TRBJ1-5; D gene unclear. V shed 3 bases and J shed 7 bases, with 7 bases lying between them. This CDR3 spans 12 amino acids. Germline-derived CDR1 and CDR2 are MNHNS and SASEGT.

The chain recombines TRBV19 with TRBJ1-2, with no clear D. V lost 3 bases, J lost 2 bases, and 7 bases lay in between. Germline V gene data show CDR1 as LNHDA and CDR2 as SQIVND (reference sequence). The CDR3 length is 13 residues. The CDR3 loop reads CASSMRQNYGYTF. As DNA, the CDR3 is TGTGCCAGTAGTATGCGGCAAAACTATGGCTACACCTTC.

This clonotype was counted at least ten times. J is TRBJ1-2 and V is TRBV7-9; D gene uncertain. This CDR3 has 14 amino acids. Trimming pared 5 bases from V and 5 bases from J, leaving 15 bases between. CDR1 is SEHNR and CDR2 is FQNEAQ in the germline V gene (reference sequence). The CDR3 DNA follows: TGTGCCAGCAGCCAGGCAGGAAAAGAATATGGCTACACCTTC. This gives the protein CASSQAGKEYGYTF.

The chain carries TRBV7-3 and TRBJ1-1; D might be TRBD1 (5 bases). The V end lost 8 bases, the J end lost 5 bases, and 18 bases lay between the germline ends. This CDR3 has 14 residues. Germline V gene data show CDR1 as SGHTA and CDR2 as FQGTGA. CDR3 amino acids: CASRRGAGETEAFF. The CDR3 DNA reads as TGTGCCAGCCGTCGTGGGGCTGGGGAGACTGAAGCTTTCTTT.

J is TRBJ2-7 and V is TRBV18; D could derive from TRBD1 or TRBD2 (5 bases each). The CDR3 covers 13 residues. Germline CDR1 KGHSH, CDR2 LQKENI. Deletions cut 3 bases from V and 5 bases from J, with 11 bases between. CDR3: CASSPTGTHEQYV. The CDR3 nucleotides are TGTGCCAGCTCACCCACTGGGACCCACGAGCAGTACGTC.

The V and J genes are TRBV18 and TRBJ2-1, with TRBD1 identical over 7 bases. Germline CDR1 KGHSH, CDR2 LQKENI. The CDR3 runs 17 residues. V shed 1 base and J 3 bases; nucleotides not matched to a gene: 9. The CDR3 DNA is TGTGCCAGCTCACCACAAGTGGTGCAGGGGGTCTACAATGAGCAGTTCTTC. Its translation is CASSPQVVQGVYNEQFF.

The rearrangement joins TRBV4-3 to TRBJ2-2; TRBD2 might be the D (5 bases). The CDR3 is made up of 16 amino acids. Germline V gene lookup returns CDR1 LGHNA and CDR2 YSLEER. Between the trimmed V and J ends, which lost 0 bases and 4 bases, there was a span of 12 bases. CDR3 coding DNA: TGCGCCAGCAGCCAAGAGGCCCGGGGTCGCACCGGGGAGCTGTTTTTT. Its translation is CASSQEARGRTGELFF.

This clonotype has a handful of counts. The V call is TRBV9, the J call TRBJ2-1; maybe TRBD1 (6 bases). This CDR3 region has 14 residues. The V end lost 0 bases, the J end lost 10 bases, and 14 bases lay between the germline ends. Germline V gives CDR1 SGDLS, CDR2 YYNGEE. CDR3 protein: CASSVETGRREQFF. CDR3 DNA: TGTGCCAGCAGCGTAGAAACAGGGAGACGGGAGCAGTTCTTC.

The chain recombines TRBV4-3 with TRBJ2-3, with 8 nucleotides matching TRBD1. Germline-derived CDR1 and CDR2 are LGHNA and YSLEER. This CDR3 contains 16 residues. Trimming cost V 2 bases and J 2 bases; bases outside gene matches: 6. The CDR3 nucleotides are TGCGCCAGCAGCCAAAGCGTCAGGGGGCCCACAGATACGCAGTATTTT. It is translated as CASSQSVRGPTDTQYF.

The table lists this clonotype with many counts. CDR3 sequence (DNA): TGTGCCAGCAGTTACGTGCAGGCCAATAATTCACCCCTCCACTTT. Residues: CASSYVQANNSPLHF. This sequence joins TRBV6-5 and TRBJ1-6; D unresolved. Germline V gene data show CDR1 as MNHEY and CDR2 as SVGAGI. The CDR3 spans 15 residues. Trimming cost V 2 bases and J 5 bases, with 10 bases left between them.